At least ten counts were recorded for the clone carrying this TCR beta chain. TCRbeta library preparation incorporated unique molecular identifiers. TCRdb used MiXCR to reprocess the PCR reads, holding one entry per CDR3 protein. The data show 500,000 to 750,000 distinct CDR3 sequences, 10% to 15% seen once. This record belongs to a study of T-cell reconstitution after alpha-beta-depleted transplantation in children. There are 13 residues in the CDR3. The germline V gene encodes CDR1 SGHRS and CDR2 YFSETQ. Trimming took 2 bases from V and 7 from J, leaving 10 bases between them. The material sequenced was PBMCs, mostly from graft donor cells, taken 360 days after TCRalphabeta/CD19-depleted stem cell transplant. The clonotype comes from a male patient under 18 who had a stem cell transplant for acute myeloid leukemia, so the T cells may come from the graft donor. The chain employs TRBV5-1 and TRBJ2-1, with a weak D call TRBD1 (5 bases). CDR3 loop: CASSFKGPNEQFF. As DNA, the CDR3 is TGCGCCAGCAGCTTTAAGGGGCCAAATGAGCAGTTCTTC. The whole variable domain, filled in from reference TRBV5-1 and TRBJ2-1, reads KAGVTQTPRYLIKTRGQQVTLSCSPISGHRSVSWYQQTPGQGLQFLFEYFSETQRNKGNFPGRFSGRQFSNSRSEMNVSTLELGDSALYLCASSFKGPNEQFFGPGTRLTVL.